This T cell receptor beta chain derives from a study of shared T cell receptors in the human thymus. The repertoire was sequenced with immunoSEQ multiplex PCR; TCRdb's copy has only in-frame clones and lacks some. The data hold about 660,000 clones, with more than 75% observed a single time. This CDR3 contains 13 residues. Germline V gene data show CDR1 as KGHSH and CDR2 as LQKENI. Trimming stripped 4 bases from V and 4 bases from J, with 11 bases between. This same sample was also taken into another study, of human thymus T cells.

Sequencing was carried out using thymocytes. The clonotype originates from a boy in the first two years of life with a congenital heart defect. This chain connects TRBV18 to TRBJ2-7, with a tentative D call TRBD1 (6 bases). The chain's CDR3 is CASSHGQTYEQYF. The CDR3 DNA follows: TGTGCCAGCTCACACGGACAGACGTACGAGCAGTACTTC.